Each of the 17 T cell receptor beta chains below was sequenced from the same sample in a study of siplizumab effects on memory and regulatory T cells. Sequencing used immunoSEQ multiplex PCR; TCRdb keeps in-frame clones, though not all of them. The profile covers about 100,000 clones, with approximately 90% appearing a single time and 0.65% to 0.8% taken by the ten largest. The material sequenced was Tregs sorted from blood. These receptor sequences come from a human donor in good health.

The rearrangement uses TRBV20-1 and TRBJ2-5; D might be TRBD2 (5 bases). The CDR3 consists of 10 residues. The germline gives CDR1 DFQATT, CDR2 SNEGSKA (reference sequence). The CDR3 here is CSGEQETQYF. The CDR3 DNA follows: TGCAGCGGGGAACAAGAGACCCAGTACTTC.

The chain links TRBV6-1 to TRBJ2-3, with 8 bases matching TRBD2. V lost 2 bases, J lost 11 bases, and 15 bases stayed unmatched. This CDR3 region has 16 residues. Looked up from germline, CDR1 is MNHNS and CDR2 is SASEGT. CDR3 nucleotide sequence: TGTGCCAGCAGTGAACTGGTAGCGGGGCCGGGGCGTGTGCAGTATTTT. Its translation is CASSELVAGPGRVQYF.

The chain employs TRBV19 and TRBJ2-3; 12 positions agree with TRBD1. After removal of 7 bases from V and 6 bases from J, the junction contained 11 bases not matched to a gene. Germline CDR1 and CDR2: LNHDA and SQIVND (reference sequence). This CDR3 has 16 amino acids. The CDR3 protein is CASNVWGQGAGDTQYF. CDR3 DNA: TGTGCCAGTAACGTTTGGGGACAGGGGGCAGGTGATACGCAGTATTTT.

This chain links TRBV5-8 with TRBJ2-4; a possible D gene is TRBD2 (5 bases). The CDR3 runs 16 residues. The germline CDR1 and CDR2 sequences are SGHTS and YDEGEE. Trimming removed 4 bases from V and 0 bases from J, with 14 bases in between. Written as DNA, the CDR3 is TGTGCCAGCAGCCAAGGACTTTCTTTAGCCAAAAACATTCAGTACTTC. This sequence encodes CASSQGLSLAKNIQYF.

Here the CDR3 reads CASSGQGDEQYF. The CDR3 nucleotides read TGCGCCAGCAGTGGGCAGGGGGACGAGCAGTACTTC. V and J are TRBV5-1 and TRBJ2-7; 7 positions match TRBD1. Germline CDR1 and CDR2: SGHRS and YFSETQ. The CDR3 loop spans 12 amino acids. The V gene end was trimmed by 5 bases and the J gene end by 5 bases; junction bases not matched to a gene: 4.

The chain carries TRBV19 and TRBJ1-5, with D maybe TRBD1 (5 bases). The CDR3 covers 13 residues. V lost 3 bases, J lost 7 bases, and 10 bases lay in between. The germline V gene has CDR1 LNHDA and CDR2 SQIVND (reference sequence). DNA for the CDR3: TGTGCCAGTAGTATCGGGCGGGGGCAGCCCCAGCATTTT. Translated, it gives CASSIGRGQPQHF.

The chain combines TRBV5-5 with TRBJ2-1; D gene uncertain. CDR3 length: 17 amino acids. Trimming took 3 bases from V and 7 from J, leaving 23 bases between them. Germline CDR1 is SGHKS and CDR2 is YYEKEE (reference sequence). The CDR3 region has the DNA TGTGCCAGCAGCTCCACCCCAGGAGCGATCACGTGGAATGAGCAGTTCTTC. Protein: CASSSTPGAITWNEQFF.

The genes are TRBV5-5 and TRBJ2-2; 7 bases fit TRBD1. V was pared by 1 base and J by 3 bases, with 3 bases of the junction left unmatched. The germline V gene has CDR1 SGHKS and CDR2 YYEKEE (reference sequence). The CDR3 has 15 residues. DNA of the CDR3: TGTGCCAGCAGCTTGCGGGACAGCTACACCGGGGAGCTGTTTTTT. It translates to CASSLRDSYTGELFF.

CDR3 residues: CSVEGQVRGVMNTEAFF. The CDR3 DNA is TGCAGCGTTGAGGGACAGGTTAGGGGTGTAATGAACACTGAAGCTTTCTTT. This chain uses TRBV29-1 with TRBJ1-1; the match to TRBD1 covers 8 bases. The V segment lost 3 bases and the J segment 0 bases; nucleotides outside the gene matches: 12. The CDR3 runs 17 residues. Germline V lookup: CDR1 SQVTM, CDR2 ANQGSEA.

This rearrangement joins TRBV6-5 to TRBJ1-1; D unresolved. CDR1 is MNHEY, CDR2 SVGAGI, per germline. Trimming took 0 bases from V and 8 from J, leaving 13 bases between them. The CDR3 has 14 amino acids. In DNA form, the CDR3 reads TGTGCCAGCAGTTACTCAATATCATCCAGCGAAGCTTTCTTT. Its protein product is CASSYSISSSEAFF.

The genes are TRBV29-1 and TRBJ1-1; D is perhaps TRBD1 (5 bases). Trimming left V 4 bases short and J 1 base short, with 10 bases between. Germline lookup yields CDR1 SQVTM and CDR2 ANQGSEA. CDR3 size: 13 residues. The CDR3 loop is CSVVGAGNTEAFF. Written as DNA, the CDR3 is TGCAGCGTTGTTGGGGCGGGGAACACTGAAGCTTTCTTT.

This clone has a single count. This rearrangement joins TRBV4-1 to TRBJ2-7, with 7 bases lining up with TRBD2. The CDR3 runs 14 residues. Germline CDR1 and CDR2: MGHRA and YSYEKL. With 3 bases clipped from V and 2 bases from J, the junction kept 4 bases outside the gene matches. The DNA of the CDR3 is TGCGCCAGCAGCCAGTGGACTAGAACCTACGAGCAGTACTTC. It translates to CASSQWTRTYEQYF.

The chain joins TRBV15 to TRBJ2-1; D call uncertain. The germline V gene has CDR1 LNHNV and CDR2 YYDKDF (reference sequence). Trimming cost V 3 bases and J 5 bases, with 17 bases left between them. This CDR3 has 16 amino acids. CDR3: CATSSATLARDNEQFF. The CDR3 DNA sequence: TGTGCCACCAGCAGTGCCACACTTGCCCGAGACAATGAGCAGTTCTTC.

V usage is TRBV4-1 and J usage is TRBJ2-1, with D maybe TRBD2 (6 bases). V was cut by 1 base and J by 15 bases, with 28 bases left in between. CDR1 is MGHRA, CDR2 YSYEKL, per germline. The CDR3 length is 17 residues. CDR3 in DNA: TGCGCCAGCAGCCAAGCTAACTTTGCGGGACCCCCCAACCGTGGGTTCTTC. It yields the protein CASSQANFAGPPNRGFF.

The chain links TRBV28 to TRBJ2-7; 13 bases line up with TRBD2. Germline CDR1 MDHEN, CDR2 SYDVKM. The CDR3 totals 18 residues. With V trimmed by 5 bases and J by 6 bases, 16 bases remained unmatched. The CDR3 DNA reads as TGTGCCAGCAGTCGGATGCAAAAATCGGGACTAGCGGGAAGCGAGCAGTACTTC. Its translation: CASSRMQKSGLAGSEQYF.

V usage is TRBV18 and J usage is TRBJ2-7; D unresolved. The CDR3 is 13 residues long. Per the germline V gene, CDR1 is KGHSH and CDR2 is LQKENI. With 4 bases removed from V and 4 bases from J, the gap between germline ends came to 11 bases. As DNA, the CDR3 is TGTGCCAGCTCACGCGAACTGAATTACGAGCAGTACTTC. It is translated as CASSRELNYEQYF.

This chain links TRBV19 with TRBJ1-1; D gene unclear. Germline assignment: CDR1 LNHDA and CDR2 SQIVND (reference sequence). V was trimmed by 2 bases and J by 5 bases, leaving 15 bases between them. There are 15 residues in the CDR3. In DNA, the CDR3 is TGTGCCAGTAGTATACTCAACGCAGGCGGGACTGAAGCTTTCTTT. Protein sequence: CASSILNAGGTEAFF.